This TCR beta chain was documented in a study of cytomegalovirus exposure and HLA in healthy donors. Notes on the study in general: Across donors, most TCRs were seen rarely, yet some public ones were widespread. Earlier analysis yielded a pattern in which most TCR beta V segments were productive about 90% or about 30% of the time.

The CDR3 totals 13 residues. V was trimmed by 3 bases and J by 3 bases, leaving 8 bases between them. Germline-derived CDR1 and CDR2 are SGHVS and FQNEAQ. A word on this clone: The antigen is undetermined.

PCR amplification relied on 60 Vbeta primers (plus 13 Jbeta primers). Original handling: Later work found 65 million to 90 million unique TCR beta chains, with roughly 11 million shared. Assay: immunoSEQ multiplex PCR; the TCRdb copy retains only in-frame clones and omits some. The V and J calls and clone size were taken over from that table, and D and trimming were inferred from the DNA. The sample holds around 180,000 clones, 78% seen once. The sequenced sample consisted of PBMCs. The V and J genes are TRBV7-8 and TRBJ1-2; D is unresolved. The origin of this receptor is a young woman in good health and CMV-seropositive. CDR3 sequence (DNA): TGTGCCAGCAGCTTCGAACGGGACTATGGCTACACCTTC. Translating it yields CASSFERDYGYTF. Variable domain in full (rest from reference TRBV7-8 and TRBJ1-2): GAGVSQSPRYKVAKRGQDVALRCDPISGHVSLFWYQQALGQGPEFLTYFQNEAQLDKSGLPSDRFFAERPEGSVSTLKIQRTQQEDSAVYLCASSFERDYGYTFGSGTRLTVV.